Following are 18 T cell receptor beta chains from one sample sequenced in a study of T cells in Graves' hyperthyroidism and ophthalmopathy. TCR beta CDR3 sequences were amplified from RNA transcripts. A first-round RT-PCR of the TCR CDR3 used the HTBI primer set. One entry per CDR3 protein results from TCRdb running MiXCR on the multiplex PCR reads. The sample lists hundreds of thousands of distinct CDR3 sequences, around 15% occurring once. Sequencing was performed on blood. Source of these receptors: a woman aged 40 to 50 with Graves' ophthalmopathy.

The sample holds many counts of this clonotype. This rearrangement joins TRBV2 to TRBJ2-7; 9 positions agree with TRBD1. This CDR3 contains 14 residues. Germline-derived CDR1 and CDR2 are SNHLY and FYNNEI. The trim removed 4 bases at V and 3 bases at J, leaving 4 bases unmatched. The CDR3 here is CASSVQGAHYEQYF. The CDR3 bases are TGTGCCAGCAGTGTACAGGGGGCCCACTACGAGCAGTACTTC. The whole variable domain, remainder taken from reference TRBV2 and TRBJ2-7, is EPEVTQTPSHQVTQMGQEVILRCVPISNHLYFYWYRQILGQKVEFLVSFYNNEISEKSEIFDDQFSVERPDGSNFTLKIRSTKLEDSAMYFCASSVQGAHYEQYFGPGTRLTVT.

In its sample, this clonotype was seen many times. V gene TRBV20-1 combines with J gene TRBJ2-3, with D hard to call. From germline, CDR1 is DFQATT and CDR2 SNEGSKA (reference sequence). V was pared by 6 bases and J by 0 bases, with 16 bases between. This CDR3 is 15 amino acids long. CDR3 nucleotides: TGCAGTGCGGAACCGACCGGAACCAGCACAGATACGCAGTATTTT. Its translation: CSAEPTGTSTDTQYF.

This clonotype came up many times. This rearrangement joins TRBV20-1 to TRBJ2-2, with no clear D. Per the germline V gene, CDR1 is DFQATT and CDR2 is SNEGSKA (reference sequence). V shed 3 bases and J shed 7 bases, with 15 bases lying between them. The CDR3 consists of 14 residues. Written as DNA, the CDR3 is TGCAGTGCTAGCCCGAACGAGGTGCTCGGGGAGCTGTTTTTT. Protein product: CSASPNEVLGELFF.

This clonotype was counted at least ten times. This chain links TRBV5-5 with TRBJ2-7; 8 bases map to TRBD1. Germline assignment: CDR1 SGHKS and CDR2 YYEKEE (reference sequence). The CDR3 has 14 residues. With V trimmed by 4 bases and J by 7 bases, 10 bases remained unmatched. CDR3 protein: CASSVDRVVREQYF. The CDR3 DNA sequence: TGTGCCAGCAGCGTGGACAGGGTCGTGCGGGAGCAGTACTTC.

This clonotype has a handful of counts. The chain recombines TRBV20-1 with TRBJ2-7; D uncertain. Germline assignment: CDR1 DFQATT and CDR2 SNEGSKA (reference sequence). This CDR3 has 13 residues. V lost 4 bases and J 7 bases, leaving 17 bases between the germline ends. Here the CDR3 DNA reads TGCAGTGCTATCCGGGCAAAGGGCTGGGAGCAGTACTTC. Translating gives CSAIRAKGWEQYF.

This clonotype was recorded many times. This chain's CDR3 is CSAPGGGITYEQYF. In DNA, the CDR3 is TGCAGTGCACCCGGGGGCGGGATTACCTACGAGCAGTACTTC. This rearrangement joins TRBV20-1 to TRBJ2-7; either TRBD1 or TRBD2 may fit D (6 bases each). V lost 6 bases, J lost 2 bases, and 17 bases lay in between. CDR3 size: 14 residues. Germline CDR1 reads DFQATT; CDR2 reads SNEGSKA (reference sequence).

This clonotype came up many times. CDR3 in amino acids: CAWSPGSTDTQYF. In DNA form, the CDR3 reads TGTGCCTGGAGTCCTGGAAGCACAGATACGCAGTATTTT. This chain connects TRBV30 to TRBJ2-3; D gene uncertain. CDR1 and CDR2 (germline): GTSNPN, SVGIG (reference sequence). V was trimmed by 2 bases and J by 0 bases, leaving 6 bases between them. The CDR3 has 13 residues.

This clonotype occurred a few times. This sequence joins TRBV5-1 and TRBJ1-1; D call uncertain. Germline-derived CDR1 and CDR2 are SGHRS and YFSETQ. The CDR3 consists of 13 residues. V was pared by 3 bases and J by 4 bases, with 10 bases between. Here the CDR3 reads CASSWTRGTEAFF. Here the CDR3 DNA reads TGCGCCAGCAGCTGGACCCGAGGCACTGAAGCTTTCTTT.

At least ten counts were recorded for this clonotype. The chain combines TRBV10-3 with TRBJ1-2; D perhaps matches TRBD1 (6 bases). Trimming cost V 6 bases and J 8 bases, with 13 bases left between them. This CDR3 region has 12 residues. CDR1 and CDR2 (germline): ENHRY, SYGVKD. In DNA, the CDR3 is TGTGCCATCAGCGAGGGGGAGTTCGGCTACACCTTC. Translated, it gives CAISEGEFGYTF.

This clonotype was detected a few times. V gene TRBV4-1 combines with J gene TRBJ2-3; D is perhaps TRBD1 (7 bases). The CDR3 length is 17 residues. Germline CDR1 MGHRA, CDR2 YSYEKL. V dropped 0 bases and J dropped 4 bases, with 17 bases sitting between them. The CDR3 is CASSQDRASRGADTQYF. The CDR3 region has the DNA TGCGCCAGCAGCCAAGATCGGGCTAGCAGGGGGGCAGATACGCAGTATTTT.

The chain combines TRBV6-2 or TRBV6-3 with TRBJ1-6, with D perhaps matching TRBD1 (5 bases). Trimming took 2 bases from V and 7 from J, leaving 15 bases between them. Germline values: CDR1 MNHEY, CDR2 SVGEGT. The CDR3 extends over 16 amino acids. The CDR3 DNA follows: TGTGCCAGCAGTTACACGCAGGGTCGGGGCAATTCACCCCTCCACTTT. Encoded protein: CASSYTQGRGNSPLHF.

The CDR3 DNA is TGTGCCAGCAGCCACCGAGTGGGAGGGGAACCCTATGGCTACACCTTC. It specifies CASSHRVGGEPYGYTF. The genes are TRBV14 and TRBJ1-2; maybe TRBD1 (5 bases). Germline loops: CDR1 SGHDN, CDR2 FVKESK. Trimming took off 3 bases at V and 4 bases at J, with 18 bases between the two ends. The CDR3 spans 16 residues.

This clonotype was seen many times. The DNA of the CDR3 is TGTGCCAGCAGCTTAGTTCGGGCCCCCACAGATACGCAGTATTTT. The encoded protein is CASSLVRAPTDTQYF. The rearrangement links TRBV11-2 to TRBJ2-3; no clear D. Trimming shortened V by 1 base and J by 2 bases, and 10 bases separated the two germline ends. This CDR3 is built from 15 residues. Germline V CDR1 and CDR2: SGHAT, FQNNGV.

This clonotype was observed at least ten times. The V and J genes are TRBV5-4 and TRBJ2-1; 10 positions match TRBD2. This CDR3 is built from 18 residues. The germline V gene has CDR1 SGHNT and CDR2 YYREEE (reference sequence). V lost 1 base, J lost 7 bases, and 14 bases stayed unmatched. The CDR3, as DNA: TGTGCCAGCAGCTTGCTCCTAGCGGGAGTAGGGTTGGTGAATGAGCAGTTCTTC. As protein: CASSLLLAGVGLVNEQFF.

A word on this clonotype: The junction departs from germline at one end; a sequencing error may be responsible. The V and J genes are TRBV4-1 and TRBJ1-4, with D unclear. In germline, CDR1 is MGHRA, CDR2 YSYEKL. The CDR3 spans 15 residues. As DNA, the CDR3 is TGCGCCGGCAGCCAACTAGGACGGAACAATGAAAAACTGTTTTTT. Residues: CAGSQLGRNNEKLFF.

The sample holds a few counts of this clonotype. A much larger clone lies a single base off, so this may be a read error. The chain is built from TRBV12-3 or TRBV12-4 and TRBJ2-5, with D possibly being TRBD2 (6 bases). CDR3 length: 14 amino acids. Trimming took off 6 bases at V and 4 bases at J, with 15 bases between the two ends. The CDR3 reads CASRTTDGGETQYF. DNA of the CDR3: TGTGCCAGCAGGACCACAGACGGGGGAGAGACCCAGTACTTC.

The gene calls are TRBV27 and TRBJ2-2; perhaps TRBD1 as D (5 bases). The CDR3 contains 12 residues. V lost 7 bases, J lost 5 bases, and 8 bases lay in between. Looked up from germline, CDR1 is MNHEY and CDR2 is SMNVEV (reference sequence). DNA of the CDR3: TGTGCCAGCAAGGGGTTTACCGGGGAGCTGTTTTTT. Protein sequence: CASKGFTGELFF.

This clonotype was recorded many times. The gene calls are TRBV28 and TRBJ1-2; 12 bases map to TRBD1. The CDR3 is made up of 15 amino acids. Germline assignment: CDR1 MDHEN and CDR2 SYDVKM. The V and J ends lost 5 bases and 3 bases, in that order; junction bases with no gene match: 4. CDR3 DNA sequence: TGTGCCAGCAGTCCTGGGACAGGGGGCTACTATGGCTACACCTTC. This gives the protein CASSPGTGGYYGYTF.